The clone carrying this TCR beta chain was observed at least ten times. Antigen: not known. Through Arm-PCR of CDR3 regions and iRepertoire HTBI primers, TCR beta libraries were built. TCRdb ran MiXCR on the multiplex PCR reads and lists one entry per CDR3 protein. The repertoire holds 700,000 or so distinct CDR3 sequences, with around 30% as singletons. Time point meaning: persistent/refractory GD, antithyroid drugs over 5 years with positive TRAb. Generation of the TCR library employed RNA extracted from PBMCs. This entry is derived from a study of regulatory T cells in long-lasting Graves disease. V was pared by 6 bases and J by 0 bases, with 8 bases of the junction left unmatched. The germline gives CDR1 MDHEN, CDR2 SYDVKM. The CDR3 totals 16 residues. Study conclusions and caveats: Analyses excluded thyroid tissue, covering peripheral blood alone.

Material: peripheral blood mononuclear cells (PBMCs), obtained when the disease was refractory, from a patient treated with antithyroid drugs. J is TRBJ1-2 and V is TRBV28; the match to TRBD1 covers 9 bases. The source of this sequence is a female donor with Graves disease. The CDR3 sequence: CASRTTWDRANYGYTF. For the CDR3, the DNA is TGTGCCAGCAGGACAACCTGGGACAGGGCTAACTATGGCTACACCTTC.